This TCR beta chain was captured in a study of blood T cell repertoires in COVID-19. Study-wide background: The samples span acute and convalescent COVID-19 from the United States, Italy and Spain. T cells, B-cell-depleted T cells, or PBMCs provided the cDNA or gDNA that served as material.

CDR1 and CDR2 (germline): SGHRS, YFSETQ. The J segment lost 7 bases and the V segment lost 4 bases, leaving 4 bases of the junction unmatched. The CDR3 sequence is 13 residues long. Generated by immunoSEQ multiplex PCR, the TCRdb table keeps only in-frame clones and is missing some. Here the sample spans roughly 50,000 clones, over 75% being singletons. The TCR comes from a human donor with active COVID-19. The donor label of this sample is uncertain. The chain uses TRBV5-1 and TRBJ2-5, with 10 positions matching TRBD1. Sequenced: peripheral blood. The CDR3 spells CASSIGQGGTQYF. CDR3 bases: TGCGCCAGCAGCATAGGACAGGGGGGGACCCAGTACTTC.